Given below is one T cell receptor (beta chain) in context. Antigen: not known. This specimen belongs to a study of cytomegalovirus exposure and HLA in healthy donors. General study points: Available immune exposure information covered CMV serostatus only. Fewer N-insertions (relative to the 666-donor mean) were reportedly seen in an Asian-associated ancestry cluster in a later analysis. The study recorded 150 to 200 TCR beta chains that were cytomegalovirus-associated. The likely explanation for a cluster of highly shared sequence variants was sequencing artifact.

The PCR had 60 Vbeta and 13 Jbeta primers. TCRdb's table, derived via immunoSEQ multiplex PCR, lists solely in-frame clones and lacks some. In the table there are tens of thousands of clones, around 83% of which are singletons. Per the germline V gene, CDR1 is MGHDK and CDR2 is SYGVNS. CDR3 length equals 12 residues. V was shortened by 7 bases and J by 5 bases, with 11 bases between the two germline ends. This chain joins TRBV25-1 and TRBJ2-5; D may be TRBD1 (5 bases). This receptor was taken from a man between 25 and 39 years old in good health and CMV-seronegative. The sample was PBMCs. CDR3 amino acids: CASKGVGETQYF. The CDR3 nucleotides read TGTGCCAGCAAAGGGGTTGGGGAGACCCAGTACTTC.